A single sample is the source of the 17 T cell receptor beta chains below, sequenced in a study of CD8 T cells in Susac syndrome. Reverse transcription of 0.5 to 1 ug RNA was performed with random hexamers. TCRdb called the immunoSEQ multiplex PCR reads again in MiXCR, with one record for every CDR3 protein. The sample holds some 150,000 distinct CDR3 sequences, approximately 95% seen once. The material sequenced was CD4+ T cells from PBMCs. These TCRs come from a human donor with Susac syndrome.

The chain has TRBV11-2 and TRBJ2-7; 7 positions agree with TRBD1. The CDR3 consists of 15 residues. The germline gives CDR1 SGHAT, CDR2 FQNNGV. Unmatched junction bases numbered 5, after V lost 1 base and J lost 2 bases. The CDR3, as DNA: TGTGCCAGCAGCTTAGTCGGGACAGTTCCCTACGAGCAGTACTTC. Translation: CASSLVGTVPYEQYF.

The chain uses TRBV15 and TRBJ2-4; 11 nucleotides line up with TRBD2. The trim removed 0 bases at V and 1 base at J, leaving 14 bases unmatched. In germline, CDR1 is LNHNV, CDR2 YYDKDF (reference sequence). CDR3 length: 21 amino acids. CDR3 coding DNA: TGTGCCACCAGCAGAGATTTCGTTGCTAGCGGGGGGCTCGTCGCCAAAAACATTCAGTACTTC. Its translation is CATSRDFVASGGLVAKNIQYF.

The CDR3 spells CSARPRATNEKLFF. The DNA of the CDR3 is TGCAGTGCTAGGCCTCGGGCAACTAATGAAAAACTGTTTTTT. This sequence joins TRBV20-1 and TRBJ1-4; D gene unclear. CDR3 length equals 14 residues. CDR1 and CDR2 from the germline V gene are DFQATT and SNEGSKA (reference sequence). Trimming left V 3 bases short and J 0 bases short, with 8 bases between.

This chain connects TRBV10-1 to TRBJ2-5; 9 bases are shared with TRBD1. The CDR3 totals 13 residues. Trimming cost V 6 bases and J 4 bases; bases outside gene matches: 3. Germline V gene lookup returns CDR1 WNHNN and CDR2 SYGVQD (reference sequence). DNA of the CDR3: TGCGCCAGCAGCGACAGGGGGACAGAGACCCAGTACTTC. Translated: CASSDRGTETQYF.

V usage is TRBV9 and J usage is TRBJ1-1, with 7 bases lining up with TRBD1. This CDR3 has 13 residues. Per germline, CDR1 SGDLS and CDR2 YYNGEE. The trim removed 6 bases at V and 5 bases at J, leaving 7 bases unmatched. The DNA of the CDR3 is TGTGCCAGCAACTCAGGGGGAGGAACTGAAGCTTTCTTT. As protein: CASNSGGGTEAFF.

In this sample, this clonotype turned up once. The rearrangement uses TRBV9 and TRBJ2-5, with a tentative D call TRBD2 (5 bases). V was cut by 2 bases and J by 2 bases, with 13 bases left in between. Germline V CDR1 and CDR2: SGDLS, YYNGEE. This CDR3 is built from 15 residues. CDR3 in DNA: TGTGCCAGCAGCGTGGGTAGCGCGAGACAAGAGACCCAGTACTTC. Its protein is CASSVGSARQETQYF.

The chain combines TRBV10-3 with TRBJ2-5; TRBD2 matches 13 bases. V gave up 5 bases and J gave up 2 bases; unmatched junction bases: 2. The germline V gene encodes CDR1 ENHRY and CDR2 SYGVKD. The CDR3 consists of 15 residues. The chain's CDR3 is CAISWTSGGQETQYF. CDR3 bases: TGTGCCATCAGTTGGACTAGCGGGGGACAAGAGACCCAGTACTTC.

V usage is TRBV20-1 and J usage is TRBJ2-1; no reliable D call. This CDR3 has 13 amino acids. The germline CDR1 and CDR2 sequences are DFQATT and SNEGSKA (reference sequence). V was clipped by 6 bases and J by 2 bases, with 11 bases between them. In DNA form, the CDR3 reads TGCAGTGCGCACCTTGGAACCTACAATGAGCAGTTCTTC. Protein: CSAHLGTYNEQFF.

This chain connects TRBV12-3 or TRBV12-4 to TRBJ1-3, with D possibly TRBD1 on 5 matching bases. This CDR3 is 15 amino acids long. V was shortened by 8 bases and J by 4 bases, with 18 bases between the two germline ends. The CDR3 DNA is TGTGCCAGCGGAGACAGCTCGGGATCCGGAAACACCATATATTTT. It encodes CASGDSSGSGNTIYF.

V gene TRBV4-1 combines with J gene TRBJ1-2, with no clear D. V lost 1 base and J 8 bases, leaving 14 bases between the germline ends. CDR3 length: 14 residues. The germline V gene encodes CDR1 MGHRA and CDR2 YSYEKL. The CDR3 DNA reads as TGCGCCAGCAGCCAAGTCATAAAGGTTCGCGGCTACACCTTC. As protein: CASSQVIKVRGYTF.

The gene calls are TRBV9 and TRBJ1-2; D is uncertain. CDR3 length: 14 amino acids. CDR1 and CDR2 from the germline V gene are SGDLS and YYNGEE. V was cut by 4 bases and J by 3 bases, with 13 bases left in between. The CDR3 region is CASSPDGRYYGYTF. In DNA form, the CDR3 reads TGTGCCAGCAGCCCAGACGGCAGGTACTATGGCTACACCTTC.

CDR3 in amino acids: CSAMTSGGPDTQYF. The CDR3 DNA sequence: TGCAGCGCGATGACTAGCGGGGGACCAGATACGCAGTATTTT. The V gene is TRBV29-1, the J gene TRBJ2-3, with 12 positions matching TRBD2. CDR3 length: 14 amino acids. Germline-derived CDR1 and CDR2 are SQVTM and ANQGSEA. After removal of 7 bases from V and 4 bases from J, the junction contained 6 bases not matched to a gene.

V is TRBV20-1 and J is TRBJ1-1; the D is unclear. Trimming shortened V by 0 bases and J by 5 bases, and 10 bases separated the two germline ends. CDR1 and CDR2 from the germline V gene are DFQATT and SNEGSKA (reference sequence). The CDR3 is 13 amino acids. The CDR3 DNA reads as TGCAGTGCTAGAGAAGGTTGGCGTACTGAAGCTTTCTTT. Its protein product is CSAREGWRTEAFF.

The V and J genes are TRBV29-1 and TRBJ1-1; 7 bases agree with TRBD1. With 6 bases clipped from V and 5 bases from J, the junction kept 9 bases outside the gene matches. Germline V CDR1 and CDR2: SQVTM, ANQGSEA. The length of the CDR3 is 13 residues. The chain's CDR3 is CSVRRQGTTEAFF. The CDR3 bases are TGCAGCGTCCGCCGACAGGGAACGACTGAAGCTTTCTTT. Full variable domain (rest looked up from reference TRBV29-1 and TRBJ1-1): SAVISQKPSRDICQRGTSLTIQCQVDSQVTMMFWYRQQPGQSLTLIATANQGSEATYESGFVIDKFPISRPNLTFSTLTVSNMSPEDSSIYLCSVRRQGTTEAFFGQGTRLTVV.

The chain joins TRBV18 to TRBJ2-7; D might be TRBD1 (5 bases). This CDR3 has 13 amino acids. V was shortened by 6 bases and J by 9 bases, with 18 bases between the two germline ends. Germline CDR1 is KGHSH and CDR2 is LQKENI. CDR3 region: CASSQDSLVGQYF. DNA of the CDR3: TGTGCCAGCTCCCAAGACAGCCTAGTCGGGCAGTACTTC.

The chain employs TRBV5-6 and TRBJ1-5; TRBD1 matches 7 bases. Germline CDR1 is SGHDT and CDR2 is YYEEEE. The V and J ends lost 3 bases and 7 bases, in that order; junction bases with no gene match: 4. The CDR3 length is 13 residues. The CDR3 here is CASSSGGQQPQHF. CDR3 DNA: TGTGCCAGCAGCTCAGGGGGACAGCAGCCCCAGCATTTT.

The chain has TRBV30 and TRBJ1-1, with 8 bases aligning to TRBD1. This CDR3 contains 13 residues. Germline trimming cut 3 bases from V and 8 bases from J; bases unmatched to any gene: 8. Looked up from germline, CDR1 is GTSNPN and CDR2 is SVGIG (reference sequence). The CDR3 sequence is CAWRTGAKLEAFF. Written as DNA, the CDR3 is TGTGCCTGGAGGACAGGGGCGAAACTGGAAGCTTTCTTT. The complete variable domain, with remaining parts taken from reference TRBV30 and TRBJ1-1, reads SQTIHQWPATLVQPVGSPLSLECTVEGTSNPNLYWYRQAAGRGLQLLFYSVGIGQISSEVPQNLSASRPQDRQFILSSKKLLLSDSGFYLCAWRTGAKLEAFFGQGTRLTVV.